These 18 T cell receptor beta chains originate from one sample sequenced in a study of blood T cell repertoires in COVID-19. Generated by immunoSEQ multiplex PCR, the TCRdb table keeps only in-frame clones and is missing some. The data contain 250,000 or so clones, nearly 85% of them singletons. Specimen: peripheral blood. The receptors here all came from a human donor in a cohort sampled during active COVID-19.

The rearrangement uses TRBV18 and TRBJ1-1; 10 bases are a match to TRBD1. Germline loops: CDR1 KGHSH, CDR2 LQKENI. V dropped 4 bases and J dropped 1; count of bases not matched to a gene: 0. The CDR3 covers 14 residues. CDR3 region: CASSRTGGNTEAFF. The CDR3 coding sequence is TGTGCCAGCTCACGGACAGGGGGGAACACTGAAGCTTTCTTT.

The chain has TRBV6-5 and TRBJ2-2; D is perhaps TRBD2 (5 bases). The CDR3 contains 13 residues. Per germline, CDR1 MNHEY and CDR2 SVGAGI. Between the trimmed V and J ends, which lost 9 bases and 4 bases, there was a span of 12 bases. The DNA for the CDR3 is TGTGCCAGTACCGGGGAAGTCACCGGGGAGCTGTTTTTT. It translates to CASTGEVTGELFF.

The CDR3 DNA sequence: TGTGCCACCAGTGATCCTGGACTAGCGGGAACCTACAATGAGCAGTTCTTC. Translating gives CATSDPGLAGTYNEQFF. This chain links TRBV24-1 with TRBJ2-1, with 12 bases fitting TRBD2. Trimming removed 3 bases from V and 2 bases from J; junction bases left unmatched: 4. The CDR3 length is 17 residues. Per the germline V gene, CDR1 is KGHDR and CDR2 is SFDVKD.

In nucleotides, the CDR3 is TGTGCCATCAGTTGGAAGGGGGTTGAGACTGAAGCTTTCTTT. This encodes CAISWKGVETEAFF. The V and J genes are TRBV10-3 and TRBJ1-1; D is possibly TRBD1 (6 bases). Trimming shortened V by 5 bases and J by 5 bases, and 15 bases separated the two germline ends. The CDR3 loop spans 14 amino acids. Germline V CDR1 and CDR2: ENHRY, SYGVKD.

The chain joins TRBV9 to TRBJ2-7; possibly TRBD2 for D (5 bases). This CDR3 is 16 amino acids long. The V end lost 0 bases, the J end lost 0 bases, and 13 bases lay between the germline ends. The germline CDR1 and CDR2 sequences are SGDLS and YYNGEE. CDR3: CASSVGLASYSYEQYF. CDR3 bases: TGTGCCAGCAGCGTAGGTTTGGCTAGCTACTCCTACGAGCAGTACTTC.

This chain connects TRBV24-1 to TRBJ1-2, with D tentatively TRBD1 (6 bases). The ends were cut back, 4 bases at V and 4 bases at J, with 15 bases in the middle. The CDR3 totals 15 residues. CDR1 and CDR2 from the germline V gene are KGHDR and SFDVKD. Written as DNA, the CDR3 is TGTGCCACCAGTGACTCTTTCGACAGGAGCTATGGCTACACCTTC. Translation gives CATSDSFDRSYGYTF.

The chain couples TRBV10-3 to TRBJ2-2; tentative D call: TRBD2 (5 bases). Trimming removed 6 bases from V and 0 bases from J, with 11 bases in between. The CDR3 loop spans 15 amino acids. Germline loops: CDR1 ENHRY, CDR2 SYGVKD. CDR3: CAIRVGESNTGELFF. The DNA of the CDR3 is TGTGCCATCAGGGTCGGGGAATCGAACACCGGGGAGCTGTTTTTT.

The rearrangement links TRBV5-8 to TRBJ2-5; D is possibly TRBD2 (5 bases). The ends were cut back, 3 bases at V and 6 bases at J, with 15 bases in the middle. This CDR3 is built from 14 residues. Germline CDR1 is SGHTS and CDR2 is YDEGEE. The CDR3 here is CASSSNGLAKTQYF. In DNA, the CDR3 is TGTGCCAGCAGCTCCAACGGGCTAGCAAAGACCCAGTACTTC.

This clone was detected only a few times. V usage is TRBV12-3 or TRBV12-4 and J usage is TRBJ2-7; D possibly corresponds to TRBD2 (7 bases). This CDR3 contains 13 residues. V shed 5 bases and J shed 6 bases, with 14 bases lying between them. The CDR3 nucleotides read TGTGCCAGCAGTCCCGGGGGGCCCTCCGAGCAGTACTTC. Protein product: CASSPGGPSEQYF.

This chain links TRBV27 with TRBJ2-3; D gene ambiguous. The germline V and J ends were trimmed by 0 bases and 0 bases, with 7 bases remaining between them. Germline CDR1 reads MNHEY; CDR2 reads SMNVEV (reference sequence). CDR3 length equals 15 residues. CDR3 amino acids: CASSLSTPSTDTQYF. The CDR3 coding sequence is TGTGCCAGCAGTTTATCGACACCCAGCACAGATACGCAGTATTTT.

The V call is TRBV6-5, the J call TRBJ2-2; no clear D gene. Trimming took 8 bases from V and 0 from J, leaving 10 bases between them. This CDR3 region has 14 residues. Germline CDR1 MNHEY, CDR2 SVGAGI. Written as DNA, the CDR3 is TGTGCCAGCCAGATTGATACGAACACCGGGGAGCTGTTTTTT. Translation gives CASQIDTNTGELFF.

This rearrangement joins TRBV7-2 to TRBJ1-6; 7 bases fit TRBD1. Germline trimming cut 1 base from V and 10 bases from J; bases unmatched to any gene: 7. This CDR3 comprises 15 residues. The germline V gene has CDR1 SGHTA and CDR2 FQGNSA. This CDR3 is CASSLVNTGASPLHF. CDR3 coding DNA: TGTGCCAGCAGCTTAGTCAATACAGGGGCGTCACCCCTCCACTTT.

This clone showed up just once. The rearrangement uses TRBV6-4 and TRBJ2-1; TRBD2 aligns across 10 bases. The V gene's germline CDR1 is MRHNA and CDR2 SNTAGT. Losses at the gene ends were 3 bases for V and 4 bases for J; bases not matched to a gene: 18. The CDR3 is 20 residues long. The CDR3 DNA reads TGTGCCAGCAGTGAAGAGGACAGATGGATAGCGGGGGGTTTGTACAATGAGCAGTTCTTC. This encodes CASSEEDRWIAGGLYNEQFF.

J is TRBJ2-3 and V is TRBV5-1; D is perhaps TRBD1 (6 bases). V was shortened by 5 bases and J by 2 bases, with 15 bases between the two germline ends. The germline gives CDR1 SGHRS, CDR2 YFSETQ. This CDR3 spans 15 amino acids. In nucleotides, the CDR3 is TGCGCCAGCAGGTTACAGGGTCGGGACACAGATACGCAGTATTTT. Its translation is CASRLQGRDTDTQYF.

V usage is TRBV7-2 and J usage is TRBJ2-1, with 8 bases aligning to TRBD2. Looked up from germline, CDR1 is SGHTA and CDR2 is FQGNSA. The length of the CDR3 is 15 residues. J was trimmed by 6 bases and V by 1 base; bases with no gene match: 5. Written as DNA, the CDR3 is TGTGCCAGCAGCTTAGGTACAGCGGGAGTCAATGAGCAGTTCTTC. Its translation is CASSLGTAGVNEQFF.

This chain's CDR3 is CASSLGRGRETEAFF. For the CDR3, the DNA is TGTGCCAGCAGCCTGGGACGGGGAAGAGAGACTGAAGCTTTCTTT. V usage is TRBV5-4 and J usage is TRBJ1-1; D perhaps matches TRBD1 (5 bases). CDR1 SGHNT and CDR2 YYREEE come from the germline V gene (reference sequence). The CDR3 loop spans 15 amino acids. The V gene lost 4 bases and the J gene lost 5 bases, with 18 bases spanning the gap.

This chain connects TRBV7-2 to TRBJ2-1; 15 bases fit TRBD2. The CDR3 is made up of 13 amino acids. V was clipped by 5 bases and J by 15 bases; unmatched bases: 5. Germline V gene data show CDR1 as SGHTA and CDR2 as FQGNSA. CDR3 DNA sequence: TGTGCCAGCAGCCCCGGGACTAGCGGGAGGAGGTTCTTC. This sequence encodes CASSPGTSGRRFF.

The chain recombines TRBV18 with TRBJ1-2, with TRBD1 as a possible D gene (5 bases). The V and J ends lost 3 bases and 4 bases respectively, with 12 bases between them. This CDR3 has 14 amino acids. CDR1 is KGHSH and CDR2 is LQKENI in the germline V gene. The CDR3 reads CASSPQDSAYGYTF. The DNA for the CDR3 is TGTGCCAGCTCACCGCAAGACAGCGCCTATGGCTACACCTTC.